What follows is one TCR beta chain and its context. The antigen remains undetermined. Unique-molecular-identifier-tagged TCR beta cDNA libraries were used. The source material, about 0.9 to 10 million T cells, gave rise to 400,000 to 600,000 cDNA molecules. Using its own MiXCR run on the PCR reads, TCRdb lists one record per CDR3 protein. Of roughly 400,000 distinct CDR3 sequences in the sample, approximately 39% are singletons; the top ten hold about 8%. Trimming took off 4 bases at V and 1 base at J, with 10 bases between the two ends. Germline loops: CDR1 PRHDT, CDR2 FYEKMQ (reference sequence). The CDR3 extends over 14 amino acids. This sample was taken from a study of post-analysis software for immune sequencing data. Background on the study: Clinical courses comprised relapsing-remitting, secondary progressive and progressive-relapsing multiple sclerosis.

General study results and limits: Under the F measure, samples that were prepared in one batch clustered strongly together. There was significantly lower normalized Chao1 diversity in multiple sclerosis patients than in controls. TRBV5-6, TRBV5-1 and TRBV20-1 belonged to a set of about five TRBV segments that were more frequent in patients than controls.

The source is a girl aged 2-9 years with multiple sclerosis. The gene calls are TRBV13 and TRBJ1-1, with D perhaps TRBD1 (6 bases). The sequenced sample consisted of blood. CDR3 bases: TGTGCCAGCAGCTGGGGACACGGGAACACTGAAGCTTTCTTT. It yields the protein CASSWGHGNTEAFF.